The 30 T cell receptor beta chains below all came from one sample that was sequenced in a study of shared clonotypes between healthy human individuals. This table comes from immunoSEQ multiplex PCR, and its TCRdb copy is limited to in-frame clones, with some not included. This sample yields some 500,000 clones, of which 90% to 97% are seen a single time; 0.06% belongs to the top ten. Sample: naive CD4+ T cells sorted from blood. The subset here: CD45RA+ positively selected. The receptors here all came from a woman aged 25 to 39 in good health.

A remark on this clone: At one end, the junction sequence differs from germline, possibly due to a read error. The genes are TRBV7-8 and TRBJ1-1; D perhaps matches TRBD1 (6 bases). Germline values: CDR1 SGHVS, CDR2 FQNEAQ. The CDR3 runs 16 residues. The DNA for the CDR3 is TGTGCCAGCAGCCCCCACAGGGCTTCGCGTGGAAATGAAACTTTCTTT. Translation: CASSPHRASRGNETFF.

This rearrangement joins TRBV11-2 to TRBJ2-1, with TRBD1 matching 7 bases. The V segment lost 3 bases and the J segment 7 bases; nucleotides outside the gene matches: 3. Germline values: CDR1 SGHAT, CDR2 FQNNGV. CDR3 length: 13 residues. For the CDR3, the DNA is TGTGCCAGCAGCTTCGACAGGGCAAATGAGCAGTTCTTC. It codes for CASSFDRANEQFF.

This clone was seen once. The chain employs TRBV28 and TRBJ2-1; a weak D match, TRBD1 (6 bases). This CDR3 spans 16 amino acids. Trimming stripped 4 bases from V and 3 bases from J, with 16 bases between. Germline CDR1 MDHEN, CDR2 SYDVKM. CDR3 sequence (DNA): TGTGCCAGCAGTTCCCCAAACAGGGTCCTCTACAATGAGCAGTTCTTC. The encoded protein is CASSSPNRVLYNEQFF.

This clone was observed once. The chain carries TRBV6-1 and TRBJ2-7; D unclear. Between the trimmed V and J ends, which lost 7 bases and 6 bases, there was a span of 10 bases. Germline CDR1 and CDR2: MNHNS and SASEGT. There are 11 residues in the CDR3. The CDR3 DNA sequence: TGTGCCAGCACCGCATGGTCCGAGCAGTACTTC. Encoded protein: CASTAWSEQYF.

J is TRBJ2-2 and V is TRBV4-2; 8 bases match TRBD1. V lost 4 bases to trimming and J lost 6 bases; unmatched junction nucleotides: 10. Looked up from germline, CDR1 is LGHNA and CDR2 is YNFKEQ. The CDR3 contains 16 residues. The chain's CDR3 is CASSPRTGWRAGELFF. Here the CDR3 DNA reads TGTGCCAGCAGCCCAAGGACAGGGTGGAGGGCCGGGGAGCTGTTTTTT.

This chain links TRBV27 with TRBJ2-6; no definite D call. Per germline, CDR1 MNHEY and CDR2 SMNVEV (reference sequence). The CDR3 contains 17 residues. V lost 7 bases and J 1 base, leaving 17 bases between the germline ends. The CDR3 coding sequence is TGTGCCAGCACCTTAAACCTCCGGGCATCTGGGGCCAACGTCCTGACTTTC. Encoded protein: CASTLNLRASGANVLTF.

This chain links TRBV11-2 with TRBJ2-7, with 8 bases that match TRBD2. Per the germline V gene, CDR1 is SGHAT and CDR2 is FQNNGV. There are 15 residues in the CDR3. J gave up 7 bases and V 1 base, and 9 bases lay outside the gene matches. CDR3 nucleotides: TGTGCCAGCAGCTTAGTGAGCGGGAGAGTGCGGGAGCAGTACTTC. This gives the protein CASSLVSGRVREQYF.

In DNA, the CDR3 is TGTGCCAGCAGTTTGGCGGGAGCCACAGATACGCAGTATTTT. Translated, it gives CASSLAGATDTQYF. The J gene is TRBJ2-3, the V gene TRBV28; 7 positions match TRBD2. J gave up 2 bases and V 3 bases, and 2 bases lay outside the gene matches. Germline CDR1 and CDR2: MDHEN and SYDVKM. CDR3 length equals 14 residues.

The chain couples TRBV5-4 to TRBJ2-4; no clear D gene. This CDR3 spans 14 amino acids. The V end was cut by 3 bases, the J end by 3 bases, with 10 bases between. Germline values: CDR1 SGHNT, CDR2 YYREEE (reference sequence). CDR3: CASSSDLVKNIQYF. The CDR3 nucleotides are TGTGCCAGCAGCTCTGACTTGGTCAAAAACATTCAGTACTTC.

V usage is TRBV30 and J usage is TRBJ1-5; D remains unclear. Trimming took off 0 bases at V and 3 bases at J, with 6 bases between the two ends. The length of the CDR3 is 13 residues. Germline lookup yields CDR1 GTSNPN and CDR2 SVGIG (reference sequence). The CDR3 nucleotides read TGTGCCTGGAGTGTGCAGCTCAATCAGCCCCAGCATTTT. Its translation is CAWSVQLNQPQHF.

V and J are TRBV27 and TRBJ2-1; a possible D gene is TRBD2 (6 bases). Germline V gene lookup returns CDR1 MNHEY and CDR2 SMNVEV (reference sequence). Trimming left V 2 bases short and J 1 base short, with 12 bases between. This CDR3 comprises 16 residues. The CDR3 coding sequence is TGTGCCAGCAGTTTAGGGCTAGCGTTATCCTACAATGAGCAGTTCTTC. Residues: CASSLGLALSYNEQFF.

Regarding this clone: The sample holds other DNA sequences that translate to the same CDR3. The rearrangement joins TRBV5-1 to TRBJ2-1; no definite D call. CDR3 length equals 15 residues. Germline values: CDR1 SGHRS, CDR2 YFSETQ. The V and J ends lost 2 bases and 0 bases respectively, with 9 bases between them. In DNA, the CDR3 is TGCGCCAGCAGCTTTGGCGGCAGCTCCTACAATGAGCAGTTCTTC. Its translation is CASSFGGSSYNEQFF.

V gene TRBV6-5 combines with J gene TRBJ1-2; D perhaps matches TRBD1 (5 bases). CDR1 is MNHEY and CDR2 is SVGAGI in the germline V gene. The CDR3 extends over 15 amino acids. The germline V and J ends were trimmed by 2 bases and 2 bases, with 12 bases remaining between them. CDR3 residues: CASSYVPNRNYGYTF. The DNA of the CDR3 is TGTGCCAGCAGTTACGTCCCGAACAGGAACTATGGCTACACCTTC.

The rearrangement links TRBV7-8 to TRBJ2-5; 7 nucleotides match TRBD2. The CDR3 sequence is 13 residues long. J lost 6 bases, V lost 4 bases, and 5 bases had no gene match. Germline values: CDR1 SGHVS, CDR2 FQNEAQ. The CDR3 region has the DNA TGTGCCAGCAGCTGGGGGGGACGGCAGACCCAGTACTTC. The encoded protein is CASSWGGRQTQYF.

The chain is built from TRBV30 and TRBJ2-5; 8 nucleotides line up with TRBD2. The CDR3 runs to 13 residues. The V gene end was trimmed by 3 bases and the J gene end by 2 bases; junction bases not matched to a gene: 2. Germline loops: CDR1 GTSNPN, CDR2 SVGIG (reference sequence). CDR3: CAWSGGVQETQYF. CDR3 sequence (DNA): TGTGCCTGGAGCGGGGGGGTTCAAGAGACCCAGTACTTC.

This sequence joins TRBV29-1 and TRBJ2-5, with 16 bases aligning to TRBD2. The CDR3 spans 17 residues. With V trimmed by 2 bases and J by 5 bases, 8 bases remained unmatched. Germline V gives CDR1 SQVTM, CDR2 ANQGSEA. The CDR3 nucleotides read TGCAGCGTTGAACCATCGGGACTAGCGGGAGGGCCCGAGACCCAGTACTTC. It encodes CSVEPSGLAGGPETQYF.

The chain combines TRBV28 with TRBJ2-1; 12 bases are a match to TRBD2. The CDR3 is 19 amino acids. Germline CDR1 reads MDHEN; CDR2 reads SYDVKM. Unmatched junction bases numbered 17, after V lost 8 bases and J lost 3 bases. The CDR3 spells CASHTEGLAGRPDYNEQFF. The CDR3 bases are TGTGCCAGCCACACCGAAGGACTAGCGGGGCGACCAGACTACAATGAGCAGTTCTTC.

The J gene is TRBJ1-2, the V gene TRBV6-5, with a possible D match to TRBD1 (5 bases). Looked up from germline, CDR1 is MNHEY and CDR2 is SVGAGI. Trimming cost V 2 bases and J 4 bases, with 14 bases left between them. The CDR3 has 15 residues. CDR3 region: CASSYGAGSTYGYTF. The CDR3 nucleotides read TGTGCCAGCAGTTACGGGGCAGGGAGTACCTATGGCTACACCTTC.

The chain recombines TRBV11-2 with TRBJ2-2; 11 positions match TRBD2. J was trimmed by 6 bases and V by 2 bases; bases with no gene match: 11. CDR3 length equals 18 residues. CDR1 is SGHAT and CDR2 is FQNNGV in the germline V gene. This CDR3 is CASSLTTSGSRGAGELFF. The CDR3 DNA reads as TGTGCCAGCAGCTTAACAACTAGCGGGAGTAGGGGAGCCGGGGAGCTGTTTTTT. Supplemented by reference TRBV11-2 and TRBJ2-2, the full variable domain reads EAGVAQSPRYKIIEKRQSVAFWCNPISGHATLYWYQQILGQGPKLLIQFQNNGVVDDSQLPKDRFSAERLKGVDSTLKIQPAKLEDSAVYLCASSLTTSGSRGAGELFFGEGSRLTVL.

The chain has TRBV6-5 and TRBJ2-2; the match to TRBD2 covers 7 bases. Trimming took 1 base from V and 4 from J; bases not matched to a gene: 3. The CDR3 extends over 15 amino acids. Germline CDR1 MNHEY, CDR2 SVGAGI. The CDR3 bases are TGTGCCAGCAGTTACTTGGGGGAGGGCACCGGGGAGCTGTTTTTT. Residues: CASSYLGEGTGELFF.

The chain links TRBV19 to TRBJ2-4; D gene uncertain. The CDR3 spans 13 residues. Germline V CDR1 and CDR2: LNHDA, SQIVND (reference sequence). V lost 7 bases to trimming and J lost 1 base, with 8 bases between them. CDR3 sequence reads: CASTMIAKNIQYF. CDR3 nucleotides: TGTGCCAGTACGATGATTGCCAAAAACATTCAGTACTTC.

The chain recombines TRBV28 with TRBJ2-7; perhaps TRBD1 as D (5 bases). The V gene lost 2 bases and the J gene lost 3 bases, with 11 bases spanning the gap. The germline V gene encodes CDR1 MDHEN and CDR2 SYDVKM. The CDR3 has 14 residues. CDR3 in amino acids: CASSLETDIYEQYF. CDR3 DNA: TGTGCCAGCAGTTTAGAGACAGACATCTACGAGCAGTACTTC.

The V gene is TRBV2, the J gene TRBJ2-2, with unresolved D. From germline, CDR1 is SNHLY and CDR2 FYNNEI. Trimming stripped 6 bases from V and 1 base from J, with 9 bases between. This CDR3 contains 14 residues. CDR3 in DNA: TGTGCCAGCAGGAAGCGACAGAACACCGGGGAGCTGTTTTTT. Its protein product is CASRKRQNTGELFF.

The rearrangement joins TRBV7-9 to TRBJ2-6; D ambiguous. This CDR3 comprises 16 residues. The germline CDR1 and CDR2 sequences are SEHNR and FQNEAQ (reference sequence). Deletions cut 2 bases from V and 3 bases from J, with 11 bases between. The CDR3 DNA sequence: TGTGCCAGCAGCTTAACCGTTGTGCGTGGGGCCAACGTCCTGACTTTC. The encoded protein is CASSLTVVRGANVLTF.

The rearrangement uses TRBV10-3 and TRBJ2-1; TRBD2 agrees at 9 bases. Germline V CDR1 and CDR2: ENHRY, SYGVKD. After removal of 10 bases from V and 1 base from J, the junction contained 8 bases not matched to a gene. CDR3 length equals 15 residues. The CDR3 bases are TGTGCCACCATCATGGCGGGAGGGTCCTACAATGAGCAGTTCTTC. Its translation: CATIMAGGSYNEQFF.

This rearrangement joins TRBV13 to TRBJ2-3; the match to TRBD2 covers 7 bases. This CDR3 has 15 amino acids. Germline CDR1 PRHDT, CDR2 FYEKMQ (reference sequence). The ends lost 5 bases at V and 1 base at J; junction bases unmatched: 6. The chain's CDR3 is CASSPSGGGTDTQYF. The CDR3, as DNA: TGTGCCAGCAGCCCATCGGGGGGTGGCACAGATACGCAGTATTTT.

The chain links TRBV5-1 to TRBJ1-2; D not certain. The V gene lost 4 bases and the J gene lost 2 bases, with 18 bases spanning the gap. There are 16 residues in the CDR3. Germline loops: CDR1 SGHRS, CDR2 YFSETQ. CDR3 bases: TGCGCCAGCAGCGGACCGGAGTGGACCAGCAACTATGGCTACACCTTC. Translating gives CASSGPEWTSNYGYTF.

This chain connects TRBV5-1 to TRBJ2-3; the D is unclear. The CDR3 contains 15 residues. Germline V gene data show CDR1 as SGHRS and CDR2 as YFSETQ. V lost 1 base, J lost 2 bases, and 11 bases lay in between. CDR3 in DNA: TGCGCCAGCAGCTTGTTAGCCCCACACACAGATACGCAGTATTTT. It specifies CASSLLAPHTDTQYF.

The CDR3 DNA follows: TGTGCCAGCAGCTTAGTTTCGGGCAACACCGGGGAGCTGTTTTTT. It translates to CASSLVSGNTGELFF. This chain uses TRBV7-9 with TRBJ2-2; no definite D call. This CDR3 contains 15 residues. V dropped 1 base and J dropped 2 bases, with 8 bases sitting between them. Germline V lookup: CDR1 SEHNR, CDR2 FQNEAQ (reference sequence).

The chain carries TRBV11-2 and TRBJ2-7; 8 bases align to TRBD2. Germline CDR1 SGHAT, CDR2 FQNNGV. The CDR3 is 15 amino acids. Trimming cost V 0 bases and J 3 bases; bases outside gene matches: 4. The chain's CDR3 is CASSLEPAGVYEQYF. CDR3 DNA: TGTGCCAGCAGCTTAGAACCAGCGGGAGTCTACGAGCAGTACTTC.